The 15 T cell receptor beta chains below come from one sample, sequenced in a study of OX40 agonist ivuxolimab in advanced cancers. Some clones are missing from TCRdb's copy, which holds only in-frame ones; the method was immunoSEQ multiplex PCR. The table has some 98,000 clones, about 92% seen once. The sequenced sample was CD4+ or CD8+ T cells sorted from blood, obtained in a trial of the OX40 agonist ivuxolimab. These receptors all come from an adult with an advanced solid tumor such as melanoma, head and neck, liver or kidney cancer.

This CDR3 is CASSRQGNNQPQHF. The CDR3 DNA reads TGCGCCAGCAGCCGACAGGGCAACAATCAGCCCCAGCATTTT. V is TRBV4-1 and J is TRBJ1-5; 7 bases match TRBD1. CDR1 is MGHRA, CDR2 YSYEKL, per germline. With V trimmed by 4 bases and J by 3 bases, 3 bases remained unmatched. The CDR3 contains 14 residues.

The gene calls are TRBV4-3 and TRBJ2-5; D remains unclear. Looked up from germline, CDR1 is LGHNA and CDR2 is YSLEER. The CDR3 totals 13 residues. With 0 bases removed from V and 2 bases from J, the gap between germline ends came to 4 bases. CDR3 nucleotides: TGCGCCAGCAGCCAAGAGCGGCAAGAGACCCAGTACTTC. Translation: CASSQERQETQYF.

V usage is TRBV5-1 and J usage is TRBJ1-2; D perhaps matches TRBD1 (5 bases). Trimming took off 5 bases at V and 4 bases at J, with 12 bases between the two ends. CDR3 length: 13 amino acids. Germline CDR1 and CDR2: SGHRS and YFSETQ. CDR3 in amino acids: CASRYTGTYGYTF. The CDR3 nucleotides are TGCGCCAGCAGATATACGGGGACCTATGGCTACACCTTC. The full variable domain, rest sourced from reference TRBV5-1 and TRBJ1-2, is KAGVTQTPRYLIKTRGQQVTLSCSPISGHRSVSWYQQTPGQGLQFLFEYFSETQRNKGNFPGRFSGRQFSNSRSEMNVSTLELGDSALYLCASRYTGTYGYTFGSGTRLTVV.

V is TRBV28 and J is TRBJ2-3, with TRBD2 identical over 9 bases. J lost 8 bases, V lost 6 bases, and 12 bases had no gene match. Germline loops: CDR1 MDHEN, CDR2 SYDVKM. The CDR3 has 15 residues. The CDR3 DNA reads as TGTGCCAGCAGCCTACCCAGCGGGGGGTGGGGTACGCAGTATTTT. Its protein is CASSLPSGGWGTQYF.

The rearrangement links TRBV5-4 to TRBJ2-7, with unresolved D. V lost 3 bases and J 2 bases, leaving 3 bases between the germline ends. Germline V gene data show CDR1 as SGHNT and CDR2 as YYREEE (reference sequence). The CDR3 is 11 amino acids. The CDR3 loop is CASSSTYEQYF. The CDR3 region has the DNA TGTGCCAGCAGCTCCACCTACGAGCAGTACTTC. Full variable domain (rest looked up from reference TRBV5-4 and TRBJ2-7): ETGVTQSPTHLIKTRGQQVTLRCSSQSGHNTVSWYQQALGQGPQFIFQYYREEENGRGNFPPRFSGLQFPNYSSELNVNALELDDSALYLCASSSTYEQYFGPGTRLTVT.

The chain employs TRBV5-1 and TRBJ1-2; D is uncertain. Germline-derived CDR1 and CDR2 are SGHRS and YFSETQ. This CDR3 spans 12 amino acids. The V and J ends lost 0 bases and 8 bases respectively, with 8 bases between them. The CDR3 DNA is TGCGCCAGCAGCTTGGATCGGTTCGGCTACACCTTC. This translates into CASSLDRFGYTF.

This rearrangement joins TRBV19 to TRBJ2-3; D is uncertain. The ends were cut back, 6 bases at V and 0 bases at J, with 13 bases in the middle. CDR3 length: 15 amino acids. The germline V gene encodes CDR1 LNHDA and CDR2 SQIVND (reference sequence). The CDR3 nucleotides are TGTGCCAGTAGATCCCGCCCTTCTAGCACAGATACGCAGTATTTT. Translated, it gives CASRSRPSSTDTQYF.

The chain recombines TRBV2 with TRBJ2-1, with a tentative D call TRBD2 (5 bases). The CDR3 totals 15 residues. V lost 1 base to trimming and J lost 0 bases, with 7 bases between them. CDR1 and CDR2 (germline): SNHLY, FYNNEI. The DNA of the CDR3 is TGTGCCAGCAGTGAAGTTGGGAGCTCCTACAATGAGCAGTTCTTC. It translates to CASSEVGSSYNEQFF.

The chain uses TRBV28 and TRBJ2-3; perhaps TRBD1 as D (6 bases). CDR1 and CDR2 from the germline V gene are MDHEN and SYDVKM. The CDR3 loop spans 17 amino acids. The V gene lost 2 bases and the J gene lost 3 bases, with 18 bases spanning the gap. The CDR3 sequence: CASSLPLRWGQTDTQYF. The CDR3 DNA follows: TGTGCCAGCAGTTTACCCCTGAGGTGGGGGCAAACAGATACGCAGTATTTT. The full variable domain, rest sourced from reference TRBV28 and TRBJ2-3, is DVKVTQSSRYLVKRTGEKVFLECVQDMDHENMFWYRQDPGLGLRLIYFSYDVKMKEKGDIPEGYSVSREKKERFSLILESASTNQTSMYLCASSLPLRWGQTDTQYFGPGTRLTVL.

V is TRBV6-1 and J is TRBJ1-5, with TRBD1 as a possible D gene (6 bases). The CDR3 spans 16 residues. V was trimmed by 3 bases and J by 1 base, leaving 13 bases between them. CDR1 is MNHNS, CDR2 SASEGT, per germline. As DNA, the CDR3 is TGTGCCAGCAGTGATGTGGGGGCTGGGAGCAATCAGCCCCAGCATTTT. This gives the protein CASSDVGAGSNQPQHF.

This sequence joins TRBV9 and TRBJ1-5; D unclear. The V gene lost 2 bases and the J gene lost 9 bases, with 15 bases spanning the gap. Germline V gene sequence: CDR1 SGDLS, CDR2 YYNGEE. The CDR3 spans 14 residues. In DNA form, the CDR3 reads TGTGCCAGCAGCGTTACGACATCCAGTGGGCCCCAGCATTTT. This sequence encodes CASSVTTSSGPQHF.

Regarding this clone: A junction end diverges from the germline sequence, so it may reflect a read error. The V gene is TRBV7-7, the J gene TRBJ1-3; D possibly corresponds to TRBD1 (5 bases). This CDR3 spans 17 amino acids. The germline V gene has CDR1 SSHAT and CDR2 FNYEAQ (reference sequence). CDR3 in amino acids: CASSPSLGQSSGNTIYF. CDR3 sequence (DNA): TGTGCTAGCAGCCCCTCGTTGGGGCAGAGCTCTGGAAACACCATATATTTT. The entire variable domain, with the rest obtained from reference TRBV7-7 and TRBJ1-3, is as follows: GAGVSQSPRYKVTKRGQDVTLRCDPISSHATLYWYQQALGQGPEFLTYFNYEAQPDKSGLPSDRFSAERPEGSISTLTIQRTEQRDSAMYRCASSPSLGQSSGNTIYFGEGSWLTVV.

The J gene is TRBJ1-3, the V gene TRBV6-1; D is undetermined. From germline, CDR1 is MNHNS and CDR2 SASEGT. The CDR3 is 13 amino acids. Between the trimmed V and J ends, which lost 5 bases and 4 bases, there was a span of 9 bases. The CDR3 sequence is CASSLNQGNTIYF. The DNA for the CDR3 is TGTGCCAGCAGTTTGAACCAGGGAAACACCATATATTTT.

In its sample, this clone was seen a few times. The V call is TRBV4-1, the J call TRBJ1-2; D ambiguous. The germline CDR1 and CDR2 sequences are MGHRA and YSYEKL. The CDR3 sequence is 14 residues long. V lost 1 base to trimming and J lost 5 bases, with 11 bases between them. CDR3 nucleotides: TGCGCCAGCAGCCAAGGCGGAAACCTGTATGGCTACACCTTC. Translating gives CASSQGGNLYGYTF.

The CDR3 loop reads CASSISGLHSSYEQYV. The CDR3 DNA sequence: TGTGCCAGCAGTATATCGGGGTTACACAGCTCCTACGAGCAGTACGTC. This chain connects TRBV6-6 to TRBJ2-7, with TRBD2 as a possible D gene (5 bases). The CDR3 spans 16 residues. Trimming took off 5 bases at V and 0 bases at J, with 17 bases between the two ends. In germline, CDR1 is MNHNY, CDR2 SVGAGI (reference sequence).